This T cell receptor (beta chain) was obtained from a study of early T cells in non-severe SARS-CoV-2 infection. Trimming shortened V by 1 base and J by 2 bases, and 8 bases separated the two germline ends. The CDR3 covers 14 residues. Looked up from germline, CDR1 is KGHSH and CDR2 is LQKENI. In the library, individual cDNA molecules carried attached unique molecular identifiers. TCRdb itself ran the 5' RACE reads through MiXCR, one entry per CDR3 protein. The data show 50,000 to 70,000 distinct CDR3 sequences, 4.5% to 7.5% seen once. The input for sequencing was whole blood, taken at baseline. The chain is built from TRBV18 and TRBJ2-5; D is perhaps TRBD2 (6 bases). The clonotype comes from an adult who was a healthcare worker with PCR-confirmed SARS-CoV-2 infection or an uninfected control (not recorded which). CDR3 sequence (DNA): TGTGCCAGCTCACCACGACGGGGGCAAGAGACCCAGTACTTC. Protein: CASSPRRGQETQYF.